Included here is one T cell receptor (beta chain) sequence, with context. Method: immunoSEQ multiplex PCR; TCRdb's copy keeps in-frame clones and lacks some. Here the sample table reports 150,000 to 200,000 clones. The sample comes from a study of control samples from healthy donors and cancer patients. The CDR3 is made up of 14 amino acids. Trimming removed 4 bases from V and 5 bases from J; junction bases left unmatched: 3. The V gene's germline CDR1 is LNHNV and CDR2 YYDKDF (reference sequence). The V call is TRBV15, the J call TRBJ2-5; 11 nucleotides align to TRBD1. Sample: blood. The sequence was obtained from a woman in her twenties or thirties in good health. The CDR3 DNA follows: TGTGCCACCAGCACCAGGGACAGGGGGGAGACCCAGTACTTC. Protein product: CATSTRDRGETQYF.